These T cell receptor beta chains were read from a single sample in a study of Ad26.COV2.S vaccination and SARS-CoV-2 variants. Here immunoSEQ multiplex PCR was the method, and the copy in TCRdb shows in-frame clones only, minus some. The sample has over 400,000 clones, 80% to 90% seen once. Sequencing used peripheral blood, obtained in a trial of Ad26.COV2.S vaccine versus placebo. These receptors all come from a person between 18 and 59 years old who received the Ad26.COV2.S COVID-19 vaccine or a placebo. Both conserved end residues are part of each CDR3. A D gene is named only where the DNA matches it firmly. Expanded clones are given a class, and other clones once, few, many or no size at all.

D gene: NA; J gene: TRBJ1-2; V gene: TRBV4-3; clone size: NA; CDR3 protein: CASSQAQANYGYTF; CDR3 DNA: TGCGCCAGCAGCCAAGCCCAGGCTAACTATGGCTACACCTTC
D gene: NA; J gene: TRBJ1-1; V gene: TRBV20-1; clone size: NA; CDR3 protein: CSAATVEAFF; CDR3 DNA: TGCAGTGCGGCCACAGTTGAAGCTTTCTTT
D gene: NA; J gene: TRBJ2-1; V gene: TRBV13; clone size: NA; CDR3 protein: CASSPIVPGNNEQFF; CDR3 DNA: TGTGCCAGCAGCCCCATAGTCCCGGGGAACAATGAGCAGTTCTTC
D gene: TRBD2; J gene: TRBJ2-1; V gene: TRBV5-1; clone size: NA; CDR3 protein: CASSLQLAGGGEQFF; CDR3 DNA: TGCGCCAGCAGCTTGCAACTAGCGGGAGGGGGAGAGCAGTTCTTC
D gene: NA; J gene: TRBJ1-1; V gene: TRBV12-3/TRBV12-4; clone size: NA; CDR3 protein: CASSLQGYTEAFF; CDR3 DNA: TGTGCCAGCAGTTTGCAGGGATACACTGAAGCTTTCTTT
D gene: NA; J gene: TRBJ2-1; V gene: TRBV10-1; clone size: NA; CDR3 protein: CASRRRDISDEQFF; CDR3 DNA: TGCGCCAGCAGGCGCCGGGACATCTCGGATGAGCAGTTCTTC
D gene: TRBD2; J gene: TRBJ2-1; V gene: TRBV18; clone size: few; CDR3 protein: CASSLTSGRAAYNEQFF; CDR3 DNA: TGTGCCAGCTCACTAACTAGCGGGAGGGCCGCCTACAATGAGCAGTTCTTC
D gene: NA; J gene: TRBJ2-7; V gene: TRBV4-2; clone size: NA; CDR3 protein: CASSHPGRENYEQYF; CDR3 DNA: TGTGCCAGCAGCCATCCGGGACGGGAAAACTACGAGCAGTACTTC
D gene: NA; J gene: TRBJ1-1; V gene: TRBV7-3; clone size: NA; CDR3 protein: CASSLFGGRNTEAFF; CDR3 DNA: TGTGCCAGCAGCTTGTTTGGGGGACGGAACACTGAAGCTTTCTTT
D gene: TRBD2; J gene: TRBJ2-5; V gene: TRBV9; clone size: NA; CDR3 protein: CASSVGEGAGVQETQYF; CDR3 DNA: TGTGCCAGCAGCGTAGGGGAAGGAGCGGGGGTCCAAGAGACCCAGTACTTC
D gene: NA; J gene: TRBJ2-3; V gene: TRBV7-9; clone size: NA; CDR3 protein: CASSLEGRFTDTQYF; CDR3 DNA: TGTGCCAGCAGCTTAGAAGGGCGGTTCACAGATACGCAGTATTTT
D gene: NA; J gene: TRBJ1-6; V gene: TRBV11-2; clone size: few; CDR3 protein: CASSITGGFGRPLHF; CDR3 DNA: TGTGCCAGCAGCATAACAGGAGGGTTTGGCCGGCCCCTCCACTTT
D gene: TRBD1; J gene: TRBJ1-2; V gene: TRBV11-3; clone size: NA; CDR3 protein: CASSLALQQGTYYGYTF; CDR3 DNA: TGTGCCAGCAGCTTAGCCCTCCAACAGGGGACCTACTATGGCTACACCTTC
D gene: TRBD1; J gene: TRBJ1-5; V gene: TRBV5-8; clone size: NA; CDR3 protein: CASSLIGTGVDQPQHF; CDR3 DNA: TGTGCCAGCAGCTTGATAGGGACAGGGGTCGATCAGCCCCAGCATTTT
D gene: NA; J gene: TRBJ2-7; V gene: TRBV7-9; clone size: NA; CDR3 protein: CASSLMIWPDSSYEQYF; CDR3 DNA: TGTGCCAGCAGCTTAATGATTTGGCCAGATTCATCCTACGAGCAGTACTTC
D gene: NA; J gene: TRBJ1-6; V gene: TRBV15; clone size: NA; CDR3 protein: CATSRKQGQSPLHF; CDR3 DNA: TGTGCCACCAGCAGGAAGCAGGGACAATCACCCCTCCACTTT
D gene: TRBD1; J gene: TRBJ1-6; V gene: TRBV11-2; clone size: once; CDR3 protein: CASSFRDSSYNSPLHF; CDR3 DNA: TGTGCCAGCAGCTTTCGGGACAGCTCCTATAATTCACCCCTCCACTTT
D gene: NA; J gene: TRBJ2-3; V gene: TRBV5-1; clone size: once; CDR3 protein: CASSSAIDTIRGDTQYF; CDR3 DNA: TGCGCCAGCAGCTCGGCAATAGACACTATCCGGGGGGATACGCAGTATTTT
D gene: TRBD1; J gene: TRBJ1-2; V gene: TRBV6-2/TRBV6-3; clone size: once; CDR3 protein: CASSPAGGDGYTF; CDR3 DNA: TGTGCCAGCAGCCCCGCAGGGGGCGATGGCTACACCTTC
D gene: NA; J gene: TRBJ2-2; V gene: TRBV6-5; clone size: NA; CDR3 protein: CASSYSWENTGELFF; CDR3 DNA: TGTGCCAGCAGTTACTCCTGGGAGAACACCGGGGAGCTGTTTTTT
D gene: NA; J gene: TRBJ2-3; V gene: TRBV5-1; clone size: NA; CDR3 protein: CASSLAARGTDTQYF; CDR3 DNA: TGCGCCAGCAGCTTGGCGGCTAGAGGCACAGATACGCAGTATTTT
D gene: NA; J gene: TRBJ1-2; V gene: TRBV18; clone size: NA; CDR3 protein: CASSPLADNYGYTF; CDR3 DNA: TGTGCCAGCTCACCACTGGCAGACAACTATGGCTACACCTTC
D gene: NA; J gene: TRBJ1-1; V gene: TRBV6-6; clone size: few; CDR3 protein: CASSTHGGRGGTEAFF; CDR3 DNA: TGTGCCAGCAGCACCCACGGGGGCAGAGGTGGAACTGAAGCTTTCTTT
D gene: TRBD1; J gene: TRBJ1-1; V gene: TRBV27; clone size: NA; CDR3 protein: CASSLQDRMEAFF; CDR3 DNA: TGTGCCAGCAGTTTACAGGACAGGATGGAAGCTTTCTTT
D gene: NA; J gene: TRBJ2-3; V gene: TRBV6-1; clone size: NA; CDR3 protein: CASSEAWAPKSTDTQYF; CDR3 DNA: TGTGCCAGCAGTGAAGCTTGGGCCCCGAAAAGCACAGATACGCAGTATTTT
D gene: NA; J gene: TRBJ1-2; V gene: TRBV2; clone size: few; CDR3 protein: CASSYSYGYTF; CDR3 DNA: TGTGCCAGCAGCTACAGCTATGGCTACACCTTC
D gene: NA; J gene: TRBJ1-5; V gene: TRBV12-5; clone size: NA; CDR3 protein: CASGLGTLQPQHF; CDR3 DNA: TGTGCTAGTGGTTTGGGGACACTTCAGCCCCAGCATTTT
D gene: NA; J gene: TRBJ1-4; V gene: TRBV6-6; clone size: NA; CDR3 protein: CASSYRGGQEKLSF; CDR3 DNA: TGTGCCAGCAGTTACCGGGGAGGGCAAGAAAAACTGTCTTTT
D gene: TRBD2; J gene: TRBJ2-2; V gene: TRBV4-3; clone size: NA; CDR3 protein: CASSPEAGGPGELFF; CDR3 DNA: TGCGCCAGCAGCCCGGAAGCGGGGGGGCCTGGGGAGCTGTTTTTT
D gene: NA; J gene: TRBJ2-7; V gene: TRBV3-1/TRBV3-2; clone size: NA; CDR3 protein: CASSLLGGELDEQYF; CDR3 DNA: TGTGCCAGCAGCCTCCTAGGGGGGGAGTTGGACGAGCAGTACTTC
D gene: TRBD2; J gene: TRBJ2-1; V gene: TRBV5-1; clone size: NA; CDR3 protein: CASSLTFKSGSNNEQFF; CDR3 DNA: TGCGCCAGCAGCTTGACCTTTAAAAGCGGGAGTAACAATGAGCAGTTCTTC
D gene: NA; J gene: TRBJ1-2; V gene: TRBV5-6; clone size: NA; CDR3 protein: CASSLEMGGYTF; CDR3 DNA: TGTGCCAGCAGCTTGGAAATGGGTGGCTACACCTTC
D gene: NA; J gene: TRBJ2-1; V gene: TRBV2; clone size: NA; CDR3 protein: CASSGWEVNNEQFF; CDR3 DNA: TGTGCCAGCTCTGGCTGGGAGGTGAACAATGAGCAGTTCTTC
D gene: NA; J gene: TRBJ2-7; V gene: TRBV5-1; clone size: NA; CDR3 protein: CASSFEPAAEQYF; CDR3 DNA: TGCGCCAGCAGCTTCGAACCCGCGGCCGAGCAGTACTTC
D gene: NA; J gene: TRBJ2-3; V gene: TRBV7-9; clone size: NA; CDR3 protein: CASSFPKGWGTDTQYF; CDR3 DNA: TGTGCCAGCAGCTTCCCTAAGGGGTGGGGCACAGATACGCAGTATTTT
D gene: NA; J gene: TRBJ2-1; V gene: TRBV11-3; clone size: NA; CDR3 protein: CASSYGGPNEQFF; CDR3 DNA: TGTGCCAGCAGCTACGGAGGGCCCAATGAGCAGTTCTTC
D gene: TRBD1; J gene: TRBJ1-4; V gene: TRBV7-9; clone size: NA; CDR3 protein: CASSSRGGEKLFF; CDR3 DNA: TGTGCCAGCAGCTCTAGAGGGGGCGAAAAACTGTTTTTT
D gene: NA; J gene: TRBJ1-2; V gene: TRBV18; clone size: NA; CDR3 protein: CASSPVTETNYGYTF; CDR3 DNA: TGTGCCAGCTCACCAGTAACAGAAACTAACTATGGCTACACCTTC
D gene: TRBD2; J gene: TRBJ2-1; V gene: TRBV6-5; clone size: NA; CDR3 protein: CASSYSSGTSNNEQFF; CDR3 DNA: TGTGCCAGCAGTTATTCAAGCGGGACCTCTAATAATGAGCAGTTCTTC
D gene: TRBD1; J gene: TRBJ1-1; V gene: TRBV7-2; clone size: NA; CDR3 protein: CASSLSTGGLAFF; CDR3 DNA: TGTGCCAGCAGCCTCTCGACAGGGGGCTTAGCTTTCTTT
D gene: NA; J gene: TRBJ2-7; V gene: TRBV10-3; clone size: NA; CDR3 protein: CAISRGDEGVSYEQYF; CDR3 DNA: TGTGCCATCAGCCGAGGGGACGAAGGGGTCTCCTACGAGCAGTACTTC
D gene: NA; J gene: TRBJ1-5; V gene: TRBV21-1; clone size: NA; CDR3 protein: CASSRGQGTRSNQPQHF; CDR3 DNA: TGTGCCAGCAGCAGGGGCCAGGGGACGAGGAGCAATCAGCCCCAGCATTTT
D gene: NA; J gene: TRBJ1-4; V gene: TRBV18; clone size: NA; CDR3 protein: CASSPTVDSEKLFF; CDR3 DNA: TGTGCCAGCTCTCCTACCGTTGACAGCGAAAAACTGTTTTTT
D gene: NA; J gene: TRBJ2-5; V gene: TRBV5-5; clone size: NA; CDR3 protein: CASSLVGTTSQETQYF; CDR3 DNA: TGTGCCAGCAGCTTGGTGGGAACCACGAGCCAAGAGACCCAGTACTTC